This paragraph covers one T cell receptor beta chain sequence. The CDR3 runs to 16 residues. This entry is derived from a study of blood T cell repertoires in COVID-19. Looking at the study overall: Italy, Spain and the United States were the sources of the convalescent and acute COVID-19 samples. Nucleic acid was either cDNA or gDNA, and it came from T cells, B-cell-depleted T cells, or PBMCs.

Produced via immunoSEQ multiplex PCR; TCRdb's table is partial and in-frame only. The profile shows 40,000 to 50,000 clones, about 90% of them singletons. This rearrangement joins TRBV21-1 to TRBJ2-1; the D segment call TRBD2 is taken from the table without a DNA check. TRBV21-1 has pseudogene status. Material for sequencing was peripheral blood. The receptor comes from a man aged 65-85 years with active COVID-19. CDR3 protein: CASSKVGLAGGDEQFF. The CDR3 region has the DNA TGTGCCAGCAGCAAAGTGGGACTAGCGGGGGGTGATGAGCAGTTCTTC.